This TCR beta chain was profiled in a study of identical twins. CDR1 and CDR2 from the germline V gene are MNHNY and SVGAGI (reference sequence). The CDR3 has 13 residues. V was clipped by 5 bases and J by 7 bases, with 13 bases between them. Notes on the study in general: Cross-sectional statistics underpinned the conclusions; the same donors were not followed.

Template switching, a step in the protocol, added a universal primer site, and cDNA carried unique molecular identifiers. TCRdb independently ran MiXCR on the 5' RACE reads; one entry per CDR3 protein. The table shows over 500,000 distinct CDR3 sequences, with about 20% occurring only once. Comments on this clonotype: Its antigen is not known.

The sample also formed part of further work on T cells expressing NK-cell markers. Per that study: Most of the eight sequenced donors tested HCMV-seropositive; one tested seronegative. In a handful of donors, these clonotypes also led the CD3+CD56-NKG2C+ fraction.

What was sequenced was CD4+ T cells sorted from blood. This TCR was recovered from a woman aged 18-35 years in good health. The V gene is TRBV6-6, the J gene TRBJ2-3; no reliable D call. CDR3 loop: CASSPHADHTQYF. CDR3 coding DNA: TGTGCCAGCAGTCCCCACGCCGATCATACGCAGTATTTT.